A single sample is the source of the 30 T cell receptor beta chains below, sequenced in a study of blood T cells in healthy people across ages. A J-beta primer mix and a sample-barcoded 5' primer were used in a second PCR of roughly 7 to 12 cycles. TCRdb re-derived calls from the 5' RACE reads in MiXCR, one entry per CDR3 protein. The table has about 1,400,000 distinct CDR3 sequences, approximately 59% seen once. The sample comprised blood. The receptors stem from a man aged 18 to 30 in good health.

As to this clonotype: A junction end diverges from the germline sequence, so it may reflect a read error. The gene calls are TRBV3-1 and TRBJ2-7, with D hard to call. Germline V gene data show CDR1 as LGHDT and CDR2 as YNNKEL (reference sequence). The CDR3 is 15 amino acids. CDR3 region: CASSRAPLASYGQYF. The DNA of the CDR3 is TGTGCCAGCAGCCGAGCGCCCCTGGCCTCCTACGGGCAGTACTTC.

This clonotype was recorded only once. The chain links TRBV28 to TRBJ1-5; TRBD1 agrees at 9 bases. This CDR3 is built from 16 residues. Germline CDR1 is MDHEN and CDR2 is SYDVKM. The V gene end was trimmed by 5 bases and the J gene end by 4 bases; junction bases not matched to a gene: 9. The CDR3 loop reads CASSTPGTGLNQPQHF. The CDR3 region has the DNA TGTGCCAGCAGTACCCCCGGGACAGGGTTAAATCAGCCCCAGCATTTT. Looking up the rest from reference TRBV28 and TRBJ1-5 gives the full variable domain: DVKVTQSSRYLVKRTGEKVFLECVQDMDHENMFWYRQDPGLGLRLIYFSYDVKMKEKGDIPEGYSVSREKKERFSLILESASTNQTSMYLCASSTPGTGLNQPQHFGDGTRLSIL.

The chain joins TRBV20-1 to TRBJ2-3; D perhaps matches TRBD2 (5 bases). Germline V gives CDR1 DFQATT, CDR2 SNEGSKA (reference sequence). V dropped 1 base and J dropped 3 bases, with 14 bases sitting between them. The CDR3 is 15 residues long. CDR3 loop: CSARGGFWGTDTQYF. In DNA, the CDR3 is TGCAGTGCTAGAGGAGGGTTTTGGGGAACAGATACGCAGTATTTT.

The J gene is TRBJ1-5, the V gene TRBV29-1, with 8 positions matching TRBD1. Trimming took 6 bases from V and 2 from J; bases not matched to a gene: 6. The CDR3 covers 14 residues. Germline V lookup: CDR1 SQVTM, CDR2 ANQGSEA. CDR3 protein: CSVTETGGNQPQHF. DNA for the CDR3: TGCAGCGTCACTGAGACAGGGGGCAATCAGCCCCAGCATTTT.

V and J are TRBV12-3 or TRBV12-4 and TRBJ2-4, with D possibly TRBD2 on 6 matching bases. The CDR3 is 14 residues long. V lost 6 bases, J lost 8 bases, and 17 bases lay in between. DNA for the CDR3: TGTGCCAGCAGCAGGGACTCACTAGAGGACATTCAGTACTTC. As protein: CASSRDSLEDIQYF.

This clonotype appeared once. The V and J genes are TRBV4-1 and TRBJ2-3; 9 positions agree with TRBD1. V gave up 2 bases and J gave up 3 bases; unmatched junction bases: 12. Germline CDR1 reads MGHRA; CDR2 reads YSYEKL. The length of the CDR3 is 18 residues. This CDR3 reads CASSQSPPGTGSTDTQYF. In nucleotides, the CDR3 is TGCGCCAGCAGCCAATCTCCCCCCGGGACAGGGAGTACAGATACGCAGTATTTT.

This clonotype came up a few times. The chain joins TRBV4-1 to TRBJ2-7; D gene ambiguous. The CDR3 has 14 residues. Deletions cut 8 bases from V and 3 bases from J, with 17 bases between. The V gene's germline CDR1 is MGHRA and CDR2 YSYEKL. The CDR3 DNA follows: TGCGCCAGCGCGATGTCCCAGGTAGGCTACGAGCAGTACTTC. It specifies CASAMSQVGYEQYF.

In this sample, this clonotype turned up once. This chain uses TRBV4-2 with TRBJ2-3; TRBD2 aligns across 7 bases. Germline CDR1 reads LGHNA; CDR2 reads YNFKEQ. CDR3 length: 15 residues. Germline trimming cut 1 base from V and 3 bases from J; bases unmatched to any gene: 4. The CDR3 reads CASSQAGGATDTQYF. The DNA of the CDR3 is TGTGCCAGCAGCCAAGCGGGAGGTGCGACAGATACGCAGTATTTT.

Notes on this clonotype: As the CDR3 is not closed by the conserved phenylalanine or tryptophan, this likely results from a read error. This chain connects TRBV27 to TRBJ2-7, with 8 bases matching TRBD2. This CDR3 is 14 amino acids long. V shed 5 bases, J shed 6 bases, and the junction held 9 bases outside the gene matches. The germline V gene has CDR1 MNHEY and CDR2 SMNVEV (reference sequence). The CDR3 sequence: CASSTIGTSAEQYI. The CDR3 DNA sequence: TGTGCCAGCAGTACCATCGGGACTAGTGCCGAGCAGTACATC.

The chain is built from TRBV20-1 and TRBJ2-3; TRBD2 matches 12 bases. The CDR3 has 17 residues. Germline values: CDR1 DFQATT, CDR2 SNEGSKA (reference sequence). J was trimmed by 3 bases and V by 6 bases; bases with no gene match: 13. The CDR3 bases are TGCAGTGCCAGCCCTAGCGGGGGGGCCCCCGGGACAGATACGCAGTATTTT. Amino acids: CSASPSGGAPGTDTQYF.

This clonotype was found a few times. The chain employs TRBV15 and TRBJ2-7, with D possibly being TRBD1 (6 bases). The V end lost 3 bases, the J end lost 0 bases, and 15 bases lay between the germline ends. This CDR3 comprises 16 residues. CDR1 is LNHNV, CDR2 YYDKDF, per germline (reference sequence). The CDR3 sequence: CATSSRGEQGSYEQYF. The CDR3 DNA reads TGTGCCACCAGCAGCCGTGGGGAACAGGGCTCCTACGAGCAGTACTTC.

V and J are TRBV27 and TRBJ2-4; 14 bases agree with TRBD2. Gene TRBJ2-7 matches the end of the DNA better, so the J call may be wrong. The V gene's germline CDR1 is MNHEY and CDR2 SMNVEV (reference sequence). The CDR3 extends over 17 amino acids. CDR3 coding DNA: TGTGCCAGCAGTGAGACTAGCGGGAGGGCCCTTCAATACGAGCAGTACTTC. This codes for CASSETSGRALQYEQYF.

In regard to this clonotype: The junction departs from the called germline gene at one end, perhaps through a read error. The chain uses TRBV4-1 and TRBJ1-2; D is unresolved. Germline CDR1 is MGHRA and CDR2 is YSYEKL. This CDR3 has 15 amino acids. The CDR3: CVSSHDPGANYGYTF. CDR3 bases: TGCGTCAGCAGCCACGATCCGGGAGCTAACTATGGCTACACCTTC.

This chain joins TRBV7-6 and TRBJ2-3; the match to TRBD2 covers 7 bases. The CDR3 sequence is 16 residues long. CDR1 and CDR2 from the germline V gene are SGHVS and FNYEAQ. The ends lost 5 bases at V and 1 base at J; junction bases unmatched: 9. The CDR3 here is CASSIRGAGGTDTQYF. CDR3 nucleotides: TGTGCCAGCAGCATAAGGGGCGCGGGAGGCACAGATACGCAGTATTTT.

The genes are TRBV7-2 and TRBJ1-5, with a weak D call TRBD1 (6 bases). Germline V gene lookup returns CDR1 SGHTA and CDR2 FQGNSA. Trimming left V 4 bases short and J 3 bases short, with 13 bases between. The CDR3 is 15 residues long. The chain's CDR3 is CASSYTGNYNQPQHF. The DNA of the CDR3 is TGTGCCAGCAGCTACACAGGGAACTACAATCAGCCCCAGCATTTT. Looking up the rest from reference TRBV7-2 and TRBJ1-5 gives the full variable domain: GAGVSQSPSNKVTEKGKDVELRCDPISGHTALYWYRQSLGQGLEFLIYFQGNSAPDKSGLPSDRFSAERTGGSVSTLTIQRTQQEDSAVYLCASSYTGNYNQPQHFGDGTRLSIL.

This chain joins TRBV6-1 and TRBJ2-5; 7 nucleotides match TRBD1. J lost 2 bases, V lost 3 bases, and 9 bases had no gene match. This CDR3 is 16 amino acids long. In germline, CDR1 is MNHNS, CDR2 SASEGT. CDR3 sequence (DNA): TGTGCCAGCAGTGAGGGGGACAGAAGCTCTCAAGAGACCCAGTACTTC. Amino acids: CASSEGDRSSQETQYF.

The V and J genes are TRBV20-1 and TRBJ2-1, with 8 bases that match TRBD2. The germline gives CDR1 DFQATT, CDR2 SNEGSKA (reference sequence). The CDR3 runs to 13 residues. The junction had 6 bases not matched to a gene; V was cut back by 3 bases and J by 8 bases. The CDR3 DNA is TGCAGTGCTAGCCCCGGGACTAGAGATGAGCAGTTCTTC. It encodes CSASPGTRDEQFF.

V is TRBV12-3 or TRBV12-4 and J is TRBJ2-7; D gene uncertain. V was trimmed by 4 bases and J by 1 base, leaving 11 bases between them. The CDR3 loop spans 14 amino acids. The CDR3 nucleotides are TGTGCCAGCAGTTCTAAGCACAGTTCCTACGAGCAGTACTTC. Translated, it gives CASSSKHSSYEQYF.

The chain couples TRBV4-1 to TRBJ2-4, with D perhaps being TRBD1 or TRBD2 (5 bases each). The end of the DNA fits TRBJ2-7 better, so the J call may be wrong. CDR3 length equals 13 residues. Germline V lookup: CDR1 MGHRA, CDR2 YSYEKL. CDR3 protein: CASSQGFGGEQYF. The CDR3 nucleotides read TGCGCCAGCAGCCAAGGATTTGGGGGCGAGCAGTACTTC.

As to this clonotype: The germline gene is not matched at one end of the junction; a read error may be the cause. This chain links TRBV12-3 or TRBV12-4 with TRBJ2-4, with D possibly matching TRBD2 (5 bases). The DNA matches TRBJ2-7 better at its end, which makes the J call doubtful. The CDR3 consists of 13 residues. The CDR3 DNA sequence: TGTGCCAGCAGTGTAGCGCCCAGAGCCGAGCAGTACTTC. Its protein product is CASSVAPRAEQYF.

This clonotype turned up a few times. The V call is TRBV6-1, the J call TRBJ1-4; D perhaps matches TRBD1 (5 bases). Deletions cut 1 base from V and 4 bases from J, with 10 bases between. Per the germline V gene, CDR1 is MNHNS and CDR2 is SASEGT. The CDR3 has 15 amino acids. CDR3 residues: CASSEVGGFNEKLFF. In nucleotides, the CDR3 is TGTGCCAGCAGTGAAGTTGGGGGGTTTAATGAAAAACTGTTTTTT.

The sample holds a few counts of this clonotype. V and J are TRBV27 and TRBJ2-1; 10 bases agree with TRBD2. The V gene's germline CDR1 is MNHEY and CDR2 SMNVEV (reference sequence). The CDR3 has 17 residues. Trimming at V came to 2 bases and at J to 4 bases, leaving 8 bases not matched to a gene. The CDR3: CASSLLRLAGDYNEQFF. The DNA for the CDR3 is TGTGCCAGCAGTTTACTCCGCCTAGCGGGGGATTACAATGAGCAGTTCTTC.

This chain joins TRBV4-1 and TRBJ2-1, with D perhaps TRBD1 or TRBD2 (5 bases each). The CDR3 loop spans 14 amino acids. The V end lost 6 bases, the J end lost 5 bases, and 14 bases lay between the germline ends. Germline V gene sequence: CDR1 MGHRA, CDR2 YSYEKL. CDR3 coding DNA: TGCGCCAGCAGGGCTGGGACGGGAAACAATGAGCAGTTCTTC. It is translated as CASRAGTGNNEQFF.

This chain's CDR3 is CASNGFMNTEAFF. Written as DNA, the CDR3 is TGTGCCAGCAACGGTTTCATGAACACTGAAGCTTTCTTT. The chain is built from TRBV25-1 and TRBJ1-1; D ambiguous. This CDR3 spans 13 amino acids. Germline CDR1 reads MGHDK; CDR2 reads SYGVNS. Trimming cost V 7 bases and J 0 bases, with 9 bases left between them.

The rearrangement uses TRBV12-3 or TRBV12-4 and TRBJ2-5, with a tentative D call TRBD2 (5 bases). The CDR3 has 14 amino acids. Trimming removed 6 bases at V and 4 bases at J, with 15 bases between. CDR3 in amino acids: CASSAATRGETQYF. Written as DNA, the CDR3 is TGTGCCAGCAGCGCGGCGACCCGGGGAGAGACCCAGTACTTC.

The chain combines TRBV12-3 or TRBV12-4 with TRBJ2-1; 9 nucleotides agree with TRBD2. The CDR3 totals 16 residues. The J segment lost 7 bases and the V segment lost 6 bases, leaving 13 bases of the junction unmatched. The DNA of the CDR3 is TGTGCCAGCAGCCTAAGGGGCGGGGGGGTTTTTAATGAGCAGTTCTTC. Translating it yields CASSLRGGGVFNEQFF.

This chain links TRBV11-2 with TRBJ2-3; tentative D call: TRBD2 (6 bases). V was shortened by 5 bases and J by 5 bases, with 17 bases between the two germline ends. CDR1 and CDR2 (germline): SGHAT, FQNNGV. The CDR3 spans 15 residues. The CDR3 loop reads CASSPLAGTRDTQYF. The CDR3 DNA reads TGTGCCAGCAGCCCCTTGGCGGGGACCCGAGATACGCAGTATTTT.

This clonotype appeared once. V usage is TRBV7-9 and J usage is TRBJ2-7, with 10 bases lining up with TRBD2. J was trimmed by 3 bases and V by 5 bases; bases with no gene match: 7. Looked up from germline, CDR1 is SEHNR and CDR2 is FQNEAQ (reference sequence). This CDR3 spans 15 amino acids. CDR3 protein: CASSTTSGDYYEQYF. CDR3 nucleotide sequence: TGTGCCAGCAGCACCACTAGCGGGGATTACTACGAGCAGTACTTC.

V is TRBV20-1 and J is TRBJ2-5; 11 bases agree with TRBD2. Unmatched junction bases numbered 14, after V lost 0 bases and J lost 11 bases. The CDR3 extends over 16 amino acids. The germline gives CDR1 DFQATT, CDR2 SNEGSKA (reference sequence). The CDR3 DNA sequence: TGCAGTGCTAGAGATATGACTAGCGGGATGTTGAATGAGCAGTACTTC. As protein: CSARDMTSGMLNEQYF.

The CDR3 region is CASSLEYLREGLQFF. CDR3 in DNA: TGTGCCAGCAGCTTGGAGTATCTGCGGGAAGGACTGCAGTTCTTC. The chain recombines TRBV5-6 with TRBJ2-1; a weak D match, TRBD2 (6 bases). Trimming stripped 0 bases from V and 12 bases from J, with 19 bases between. This CDR3 has 15 residues. Germline CDR1 is SGHDT and CDR2 is YYEEEE. Using reference TRBV5-6 and TRBJ2-1 for the parts outside the CDR3, the full variable domain is DAGVTQSPTHLIKTRGQQVTLRCSPKSGHDTVSWYQQALGQGPQFIFQYYEEEERQRGNFPDRFSGHQFPNYSSELNVNALLLGDSALYLCASSLEYLREGLQFFGPGTRLTVL.